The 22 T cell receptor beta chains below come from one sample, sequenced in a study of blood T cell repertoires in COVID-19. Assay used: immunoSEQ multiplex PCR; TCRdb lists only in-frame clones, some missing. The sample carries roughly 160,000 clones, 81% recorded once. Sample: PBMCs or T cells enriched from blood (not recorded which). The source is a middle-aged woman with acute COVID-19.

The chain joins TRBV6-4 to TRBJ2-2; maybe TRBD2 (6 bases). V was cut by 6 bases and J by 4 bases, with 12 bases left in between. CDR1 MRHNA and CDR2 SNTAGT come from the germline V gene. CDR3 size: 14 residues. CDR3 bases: TGTGCCAGCAGGGAGGAGGGCCCCACCGGGGAGCTGTTTTTT. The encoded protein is CASREEGPTGELFF.

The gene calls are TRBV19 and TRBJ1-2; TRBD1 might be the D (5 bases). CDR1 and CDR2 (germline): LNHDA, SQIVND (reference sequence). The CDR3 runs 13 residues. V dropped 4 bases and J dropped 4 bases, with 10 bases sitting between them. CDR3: CASSKTDVYGYTF. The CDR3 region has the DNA TGTGCCAGTAGTAAGACAGACGTCTATGGCTACACCTTC.

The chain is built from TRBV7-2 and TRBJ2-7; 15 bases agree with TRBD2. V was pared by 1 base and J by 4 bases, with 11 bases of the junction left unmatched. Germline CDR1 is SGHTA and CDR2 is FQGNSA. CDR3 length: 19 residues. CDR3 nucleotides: TGTGCCAGCAGCTTAGTAGGAGGACTAGCGGGAGGGAGTGGATACGAGCAGTACTTC. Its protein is CASSLVGGLAGGSGYEQYF.

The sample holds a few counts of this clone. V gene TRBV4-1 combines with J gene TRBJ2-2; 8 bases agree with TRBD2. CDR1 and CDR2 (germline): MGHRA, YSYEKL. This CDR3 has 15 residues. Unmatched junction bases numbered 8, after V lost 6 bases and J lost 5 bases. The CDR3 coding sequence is TGCGCCAGCAGGCGGGCGGGAGGTCCAACCGGGGAGCTGTTTTTT. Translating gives CASRRAGGPTGELFF.

CDR3 nucleotides: TGTGCCAGCAGCCCAAAATGGTTAGCGGGAGATACGCAGTATTTT. Its translation is CASSPKWLAGDTQYF. V and J are TRBV7-2 and TRBJ2-3; 7 bases fit TRBD2. The CDR3 is 15 residues long. V gave up 5 bases and J gave up 5 bases; unmatched junction bases: 10. Germline V gene data show CDR1 as SGHTA and CDR2 as FQGNSA.

CDR3 region: CASSESPGTGYYGYTF. The CDR3 DNA reads TGTGCCAGCAGTGAGTCTCCCGGGACAGGGTACTATGGCTACACCTTC. The chain has TRBV6-4 and TRBJ1-2; 9 bases fit TRBD1. Germline V gene data show CDR1 as MRHNA and CDR2 as SNTAGT. The CDR3 runs to 16 residues. V shed 3 bases and J 3 bases; nucleotides not matched to a gene: 8.

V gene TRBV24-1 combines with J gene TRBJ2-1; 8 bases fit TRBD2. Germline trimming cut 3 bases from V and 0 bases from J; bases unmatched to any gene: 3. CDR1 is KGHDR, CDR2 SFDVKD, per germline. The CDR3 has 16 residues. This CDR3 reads CATSDPSGSSYNEQFF. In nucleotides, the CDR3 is TGTGCCACCAGTGATCCAAGCGGGAGCTCCTACAATGAGCAGTTCTTC.

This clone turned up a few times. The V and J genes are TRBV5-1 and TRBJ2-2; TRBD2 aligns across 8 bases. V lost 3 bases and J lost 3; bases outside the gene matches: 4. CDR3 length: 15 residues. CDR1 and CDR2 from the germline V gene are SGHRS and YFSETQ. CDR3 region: CASSWVAGHTGELFF. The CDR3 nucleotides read TGCGCCAGCAGCTGGGTAGCGGGGCACACCGGGGAGCTGTTTTTT.

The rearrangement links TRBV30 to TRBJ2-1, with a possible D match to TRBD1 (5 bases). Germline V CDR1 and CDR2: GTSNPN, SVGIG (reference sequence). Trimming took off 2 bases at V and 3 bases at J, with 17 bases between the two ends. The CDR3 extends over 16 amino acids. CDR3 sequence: CAWSPIGAENYNEQFF. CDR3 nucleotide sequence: TGTGCCTGGAGTCCTATAGGGGCAGAAAACTACAATGAGCAGTTCTTC.

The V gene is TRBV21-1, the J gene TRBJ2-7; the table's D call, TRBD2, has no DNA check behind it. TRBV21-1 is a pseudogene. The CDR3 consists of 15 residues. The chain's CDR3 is CASSKGPGLPYEQYV. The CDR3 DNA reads TGTGCCAGCAGCAAAGGCCCGGGACTACCTTACGAGCAGTACGTC.

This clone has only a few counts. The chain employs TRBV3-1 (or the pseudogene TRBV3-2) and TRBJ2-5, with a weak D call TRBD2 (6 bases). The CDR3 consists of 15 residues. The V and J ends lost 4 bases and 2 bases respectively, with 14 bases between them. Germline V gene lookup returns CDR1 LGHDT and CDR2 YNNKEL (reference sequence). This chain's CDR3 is CASSRAGRRQETQYF. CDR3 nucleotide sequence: TGTGCCAGCAGCCGGGCCGGGAGAAGGCAAGAGACCCAGTACTTC.

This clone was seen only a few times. This CDR3 reads CASSLGLANGDEQFF. The CDR3, as DNA: TGTGCCAGCAGCTTAGGACTAGCGAACGGCGATGAGCAGTTCTTC. The chain recombines TRBV7-3 with TRBJ2-1; TRBD2 matches at 9 bases. The J segment lost 8 bases and the V segment lost 2 bases, leaving 7 bases of the junction unmatched. Germline CDR1 is SGHTA and CDR2 is FQGTGA. The CDR3 totals 15 residues.

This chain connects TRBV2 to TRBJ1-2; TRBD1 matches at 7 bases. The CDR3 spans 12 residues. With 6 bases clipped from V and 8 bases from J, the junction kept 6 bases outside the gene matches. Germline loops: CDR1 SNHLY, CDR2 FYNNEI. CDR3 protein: CASSQTGWGYTF. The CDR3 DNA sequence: TGTGCCAGCAGCCAGACAGGGTGGGGCTACACCTTC.

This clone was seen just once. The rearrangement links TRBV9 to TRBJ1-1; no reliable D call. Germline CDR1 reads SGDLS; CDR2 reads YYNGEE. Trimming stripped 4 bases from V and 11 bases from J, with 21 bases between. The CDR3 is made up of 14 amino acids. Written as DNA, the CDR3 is TGTGCCAGCAGCCCAAACCTTCGGGGAGGAATGGCTTTCTTT. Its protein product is CASSPNLRGGMAFF.

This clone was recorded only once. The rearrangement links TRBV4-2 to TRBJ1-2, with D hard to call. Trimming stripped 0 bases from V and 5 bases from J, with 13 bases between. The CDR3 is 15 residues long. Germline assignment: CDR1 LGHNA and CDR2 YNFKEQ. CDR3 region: CASSQDGLTGYGYTF. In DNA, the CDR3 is TGTGCCAGCAGCCAAGATGGGCTCACGGGGTATGGCTACACCTTC.

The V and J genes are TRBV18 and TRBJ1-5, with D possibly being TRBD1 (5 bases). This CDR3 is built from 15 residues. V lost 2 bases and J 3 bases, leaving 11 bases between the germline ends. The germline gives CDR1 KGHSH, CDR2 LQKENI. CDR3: CASSPLATVNQPQHF. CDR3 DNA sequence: TGTGCCAGCTCACCATTGGCGACAGTCAATCAGCCCCAGCATTTT.

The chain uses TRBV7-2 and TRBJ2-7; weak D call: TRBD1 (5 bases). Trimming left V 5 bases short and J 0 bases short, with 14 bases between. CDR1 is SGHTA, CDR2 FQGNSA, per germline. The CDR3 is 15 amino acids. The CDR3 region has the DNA TGTGCCAGCAGCCCCTCTTGGGGCCCCTCCTACGAGCAGTACTTC. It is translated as CASSPSWGPSYEQYF.

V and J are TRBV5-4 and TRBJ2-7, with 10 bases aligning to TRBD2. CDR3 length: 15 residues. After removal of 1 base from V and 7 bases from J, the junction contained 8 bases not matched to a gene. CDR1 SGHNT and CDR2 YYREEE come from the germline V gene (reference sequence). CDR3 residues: CASSLRSSGGREQYF. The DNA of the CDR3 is TGTGCCAGCAGCTTGAGGTCTAGCGGGGGCAGGGAGCAGTACTTC.

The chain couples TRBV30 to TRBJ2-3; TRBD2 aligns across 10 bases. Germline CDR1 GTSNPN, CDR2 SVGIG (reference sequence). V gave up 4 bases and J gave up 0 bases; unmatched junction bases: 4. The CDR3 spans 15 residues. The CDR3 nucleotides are TGTGCCTGGACTAGCGGGAGTACTAGCACAGATACGCAGTATTTT. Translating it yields CAWTSGSTSTDTQYF.

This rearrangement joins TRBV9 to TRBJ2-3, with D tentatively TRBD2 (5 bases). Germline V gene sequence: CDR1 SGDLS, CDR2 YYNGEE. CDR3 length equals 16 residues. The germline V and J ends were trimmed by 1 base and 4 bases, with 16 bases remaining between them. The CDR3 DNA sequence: TGTGCCAGCAGCGTATTTGGCGGGTTAGAAGCAGATACGCAGTATTTT. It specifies CASSVFGGLEADTQYF.

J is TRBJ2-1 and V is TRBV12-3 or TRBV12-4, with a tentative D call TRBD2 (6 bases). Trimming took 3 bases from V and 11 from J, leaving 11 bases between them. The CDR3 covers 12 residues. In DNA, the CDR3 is TGTGCCAGCAGTTTCTCCAGCGGGCAGCAGTTCTTC. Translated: CASSFSSGQQFF.

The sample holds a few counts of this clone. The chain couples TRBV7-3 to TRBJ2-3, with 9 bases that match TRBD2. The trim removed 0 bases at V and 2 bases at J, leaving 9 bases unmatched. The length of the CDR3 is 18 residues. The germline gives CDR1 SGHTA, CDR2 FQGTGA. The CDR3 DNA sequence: TGTGCCAGCAGCTTAACCGGGTCGGGACTAGCCCACACAGATACGCAGTATTTT. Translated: CASSLTGSGLAHTDTQYF.